Each of the 13 T cell receptor beta chains below was sequenced from the same sample in a study of T cell responses to AZD1222 COVID-19 vaccine. Some clones are missing from TCRdb's copy, which holds only in-frame ones; the method was immunoSEQ multiplex PCR. The data show roughly 100,000 clones, almost 85% seen once. Material: peripheral blood, obtained on day 0 of AZD1222 vaccination. These receptors all come from an adult in good health.

This chain connects TRBV5-1 to TRBJ2-1; TRBD2 matches 10 bases. The junction had 11 bases not matched to a gene; V was cut back by 5 bases and J by 6 bases. Germline V gene data show CDR1 as SGHRS and CDR2 as YFSETQ. CDR3 length equals 16 residues. CDR3 DNA sequence: TGCGCCAGCAGAGCGACAGCGGGGGGGCAAGGCAATGAGCAGTTCTTC. Its translation: CASRATAGGQGNEQFF.

This clone was seen only a few times. This chain uses TRBV5-1 with TRBJ2-3; D is uncertain. CDR1 is SGHRS, CDR2 YFSETQ, per germline. The CDR3 length is 13 residues. With 5 bases removed from V and 7 bases from J, the gap between germline ends came to 14 bases. The CDR3 DNA is TGCGCCAGCAGAGAAAGAATGGGCAATACGCAGTATTTT. This translates into CASRERMGNTQYF.

The chain uses TRBV5-1 and TRBJ1-4, with D unresolved. Between the trimmed V and J ends, which lost 0 bases and 3 bases, there was a span of 12 bases. The CDR3 is 16 residues long. Per germline, CDR1 SGHRS and CDR2 YFSETQ. CDR3 amino acids: CASSLADGWANEKLFF. CDR3 coding DNA: TGCGCCAGCAGCTTGGCCGATGGATGGGCTAATGAAAAACTGTTTTTT.

The V gene is TRBV9, the J gene TRBJ2-7, with 8 bases that match TRBD2. CDR3 size: 14 residues. Trimming took 4 bases from V and 3 from J; bases not matched to a gene: 6. Per the germline V gene, CDR1 is SGDLS and CDR2 is YYNGEE. CDR3 DNA: TGTGCCAGCAGCACCTCAGCGGGAGACTACGAGCAGTACTTC. Translated, it gives CASSTSAGDYEQYF.

The V and J genes are TRBV18 and TRBJ1-6; the D is unclear. Germline CDR1 KGHSH, CDR2 LQKENI. V was shortened by 2 bases and J by 10 bases, with 12 bases between the two germline ends. The CDR3 has 14 residues. The CDR3 sequence: CASSPFDRESPLHF. The CDR3 region has the DNA TGTGCCAGCTCACCATTTGATAGGGAGTCACCCCTCCACTTT.

The chain uses TRBV19 and TRBJ1-5; D gene ambiguous. Germline V gene sequence: CDR1 LNHDA, CDR2 SQIVND (reference sequence). With 3 bases removed from V and 0 bases from J, the gap between germline ends came to 6 bases. This CDR3 is 14 amino acids long. This chain's CDR3 is CASSINHSNQPQHF. In DNA, the CDR3 is TGTGCCAGTAGTATCAATCATAGCAATCAGCCCCAGCATTTT.

This clone occurred once. A read error may produce the germline difference seen at one junction end. This chain joins TRBV7-7 and TRBJ2-5, with D perhaps TRBD1 or TRBD2 (6 bases each). CDR1 is SSHAT, CDR2 FNYEAQ, per germline (reference sequence). This CDR3 region has 13 residues. The CDR3 DNA is TGTGCTAGCAGCGTTACAGGGAGGGAGACCCAGTACTTC. It translates to CASSVTGRETQYF.

This clone showed up just once. The genes are TRBV29-1 and TRBJ1-1, with 8 bases matching TRBD1. Germline V gives CDR1 SQVTM, CDR2 ANQGSEA. V lost 4 bases to trimming and J lost 8 bases; unmatched junction nucleotides: 6. This CDR3 is built from 12 residues. CDR3 in amino acids: CSVGTGHGEAFF. The DNA for the CDR3 is TGCAGCGTTGGGACAGGGCACGGAGAAGCTTTCTTT. The variable domain in full, with the rest retrieved from reference TRBV29-1 and TRBJ1-1, is SAVISQKPSRDICQRGTSLTIQCQVDSQVTMMFWYRQQPGQSLTLIATANQGSEATYESGFVIDKFPISRPNLTFSTLTVSNMSPEDSSIYLCSVGTGHGEAFFGQGTRLTVV.

The gene calls are TRBV19 and TRBJ1-6, with 7 bases identical to TRBD1. V shed 5 bases, J shed 8 bases, and the junction held 6 bases outside the gene matches. Germline-derived CDR1 and CDR2 are LNHDA and SQIVND (reference sequence). The CDR3 consists of 14 residues. CDR3 DNA: TGTGCCAGTAGTTACAGGGGTCGCGATTCACCCCTCCACTTT. Amino acid sequence: CASSYRGRDSPLHF.

The chain couples TRBV5-1 to TRBJ1-3, with D maybe TRBD1 (5 bases). V was pared by 4 bases and J by 1 base, with 15 bases between. The CDR3 totals 16 residues. Looked up from germline, CDR1 is SGHRS and CDR2 is YFSETQ. The CDR3 sequence: CASSAQGVGSGNTIYF. CDR3 DNA: TGCGCCAGCAGCGCGCAAGGGGTAGGGTCTGGAAACACCATATATTTT. The variable domain in full, completed from reference TRBV5-1 and TRBJ1-3, reads KAGVTQTPRYLIKTRGQQVTLSCSPISGHRSVSWYQQTPGQGLQFLFEYFSETQRNKGNFPGRFSGRQFSNSRSEMNVSTLELGDSALYLCASSAQGVGSGNTIYFGEGSWLTVV.

The chain carries TRBV24-1 and TRBJ2-1, with 7 bases identical to TRBD2. Germline lookup yields CDR1 KGHDR and CDR2 SFDVKD. V dropped 7 bases and J dropped 2; count of bases not matched to a gene: 10. CDR3 size: 16 residues. The CDR3 protein is CATSGRGDGTYNEQFF. Here the CDR3 DNA reads TGTGCCACCAGCGGTCGGGGGGATGGTACCTACAATGAGCAGTTCTTC.

This clone was detected only once. The V call is TRBV29-1, the J call TRBJ1-6; possibly TRBD1 for D (6 bases). The CDR3 is 17 residues long. V shed 4 bases and J shed 6 bases, with 22 bases lying between them. Germline V gene sequence: CDR1 SQVTM, CDR2 ANQGSEA. The CDR3 DNA sequence: TGCAGCGTTGTGGGGAGCGGGGGGGCGGCCGGTAATTCACCCCTCCACTTT. This encodes CSVVGSGGAAGNSPLHF.

J is TRBJ2-6 and V is TRBV21-1; the table names TRBD2, a call not compared with the DNA. TRBV21-1 counts as a pseudogene. The CDR3 extends over 17 amino acids. The DNA of the CDR3 is TGTGCCAGCAGCAAAAGGGCGGGGAGGACTGGGGCCAACGTCCTGACTTTC. Translation gives CASSKRAGRTGANVLTF.